This T cell receptor beta chain comes out of a study of T cell clones after liver transplantation. Assay used: immunoSEQ multiplex PCR; TCRdb lists only in-frame clones, some missing. The sample yields just over 80,000 clones, roughly 80% seen once. Germline assignment: CDR1 MNHNY and CDR2 SVGAGI (reference sequence). The V gene lost 3 bases and the J gene lost 5 bases, with 13 bases spanning the gap. The CDR3 sequence is 14 residues long. The rearrangement links TRBV6-6 to TRBJ1-1; possible D gene TRBD1, 5 bases. The input for sequencing was CD4+ T cells from blood, taken approximately 3.5 years after liver transplant. The clonotype comes from a human patient who received a liver transplant. The T cells may come from the graft donor. CDR3 in amino acids: CASSYQGTSTEAFF. The CDR3 DNA follows: TGTGCCAGCAGTTATCAGGGTACGAGTACTGAAGCTTTCTTT.